This TCR beta chain appears in the sequencing data of a study of Ad26.COV2.S vaccination and SARS-CoV-2 variants. V lost 0 bases and J 7 bases, leaving 15 bases between the germline ends. This CDR3 is 16 amino acids long. CDR1 and CDR2 from the germline V gene are MNHEY and SVGAGI. Treatment of the sample: around 19 received Ad26.COV2.S at low or high dose, single or two shots; about 5 received placebo; per-sample allocation not given. All samples were drawn on day 63, counting from the first vaccine or placebo injection. This table comes from immunoSEQ multiplex PCR, and its TCRdb copy is limited to in-frame clones, with some not included. This table has approximately 280,000 clones, 80% to 90% appearing once. This clone was seen once.

Specimen: peripheral blood, collected in a trial of Ad26.COV2.S vaccine versus placebo. This receptor was obtained from a person aged 18-60 years who received the Ad26.COV2.S COVID-19 vaccine or a placebo. The V and J genes are TRBV6-5 and TRBJ1-4; weak D call: TRBD1 (5 bases). The CDR3 nucleotides are TGTGCCAGCAGTTACTCGCTCCCAGGGCGGGGTGAAAAACTGTTTTTT. It yields the protein CASSYSLPGRGEKLFF.